Listed below are T cell receptor beta chains from one sample, sequenced in a study of blood T cell repertoires in COVID-19. Here immunoSEQ multiplex PCR was the method, and the copy in TCRdb shows in-frame clones only, minus some. The sample yields about 370,000 clones, 80% to 90% seen once. Sequencing input: peripheral blood. The source of these receptors is a woman in her twenties or thirties with COVID-19, enrolled during active disease. Both conserved end residues are trimmed from each CDR3.

TRBV29-1,TRBJ2-3,SVSMDRGHNTQY
TRBV3-1/TRBV3-2,TRBJ1-4,ASSQVGRLNEKLF
TRBV28,TRBJ1-1,ASSTGGIAEAF
TRBV28,TRBJ1-5,ASGLWRDQPQH
TRBV5-1,TRBJ1-1,ASSLAGGGTEAF
TRBV7-2,TRBJ1-5,ASSPWAGGNQPQH
TRBV15,TRBJ2-7,ATSRGQNYEQY
TRBV3-1/TRBV3-2,TRBJ2-6,ASSQDLGTGGFGANVLT
TRBV28,TRBJ1-5,ASSRWGVLVDQPQH
TRBV11-2,TRBJ2-3,ASSSTGTDTQY
TRBV2,TRBJ1-1,ASCRESMNTEAF
TRBV27,TRBJ1-1,ASSVLPRGANTEAF
TRBV11-2,TRBJ1-3,ASSPRTALSSDTIY
TRBV3-1/TRBV3-2,TRBJ2-2,ASSQGLAGSNTGELF
TRBV7-9,TRBJ1-5,ASSYEGQGPLRWPQH
TRBV28,TRBJ1-4,ASSPGGGPTNEKLF
TRBV24-1,TRBJ1-2,ATSDAGTGDGYT
TRBV5-4,TRBJ2-7,ASSSPGDRVYEQY
TRBV4-1,TRBJ2-4,ASSQFTGAKNIQY
TRBV7-8,TRBJ2-4,ASSLESSGRNIQY
TRBV4-1,TRBJ2-1,ASSRVRLAGGNEQF
TRBV2,TRBJ2-2,ASRFGTGSGELF
TRBV30,TRBJ2-3,AWSAGTGLTSTDTQY
TRBV5-6,TRBJ2-7,ASSSLAGAYEQY
TRBV4-3,TRBJ1-6,ASSQDSGHYNSPLH
TRBV16,TRBJ1-5,ASSQGDQPQH
TRBV2,TRBJ2-1,ASKGLAGGSSYNEQF
TRBV4-1,TRBJ1-1,ASSHRTGGTEAF
TRBV18,TRBJ2-6,ATRGTSGVSGANVLT
TRBV28,TRBJ1-1,ASSLPHREEAF
TRBV18,TRBJ2-1,ASSPPRASGSYNEQF
TRBV6-5,TRBJ2-7,ASSYSIRGSYEQY
TRBV27,TRBJ2-1,ASSEGLAGAYNEQF
TRBV7-2,TRBJ2-7,ASSVRDTSYEQY
TRBV18,TRBJ2-2,ASSPVEGGTGELF
TRBV3-1/TRBV3-2,TRBJ2-5,ASSQALVSRNQETQY
TRBV27,TRBJ2-7,ASRPGQGTAGGPVNEQY
TRBV5-6,TRBJ2-7,ASSPRASGSLYEQY
TRBV4-1,TRBJ1-3,ASSQEMAGPNTIY
TRBV28,TRBJ2-1,ASSSPAGGSYYNEQF
TRBV27,TRBJ2-1,ASSLRTSGRGEQF
TRBV5-1,TRBJ2-3,ASSPGQEGDTQY
TRBV19,TRBJ2-7,ASRRTGGYEQY
TRBV6-5,TRBJ2-7,ASSYSGTGAEQY
TRBV30,TRBJ2-2,AWGGVGTGELF
TRBV19,TRBJ1-1,ASSPGLFTEAF
TRBV24-1,TRBJ1-4,ATSDSRGPKLF
TRBV6-5,TRBJ1-2,ASSYSSGHGYGYT
TRBV30,TRBJ2-1,ASGGGGRSYNEQF
TRBV3-1/TRBV3-2,TRBJ1-1,ASSLSAGQGGTEAF
TRBV11-1,TRBJ2-7,ASSFHTAAGGGEQY
TRBV19,TRBJ2-2,ASSSPTGANTGELF
TRBV5-1,TRBJ1-1,ASSSGLMNTEAF
TRBV28,TRBJ1-1,ASIPVPGAEAF
TRBV7-2,TRBJ2-7,ASSLGGRGYEQY
TRBV30,TRBJ2-7,AWISSYEQY
TRBV5-1,TRBJ1-2,ASSVGQGVGYT
TRBV24-1,TRBJ2-5,ATSGAGPVETQY
TRBV19,TRBJ2-1,ASSINGGTYNEQF